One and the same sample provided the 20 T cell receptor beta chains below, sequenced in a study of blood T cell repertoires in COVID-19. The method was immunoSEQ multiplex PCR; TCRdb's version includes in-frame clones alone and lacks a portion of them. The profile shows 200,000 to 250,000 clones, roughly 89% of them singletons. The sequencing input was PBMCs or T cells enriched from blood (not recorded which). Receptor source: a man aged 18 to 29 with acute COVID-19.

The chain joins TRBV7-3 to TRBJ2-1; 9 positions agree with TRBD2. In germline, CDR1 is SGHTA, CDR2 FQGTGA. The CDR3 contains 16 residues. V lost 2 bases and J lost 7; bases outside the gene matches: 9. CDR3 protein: CASSLLAGPKWNEQFF. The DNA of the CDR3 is TGTGCCAGCAGCTTACTAGCGGGACCTAAGTGGAATGAGCAGTTCTTC.

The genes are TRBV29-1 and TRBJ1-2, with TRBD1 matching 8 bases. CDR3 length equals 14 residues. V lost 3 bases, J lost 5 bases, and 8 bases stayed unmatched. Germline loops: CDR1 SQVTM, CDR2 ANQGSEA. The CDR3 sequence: CSVERQGLEYGYTF. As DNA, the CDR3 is TGCAGCGTTGAGAGACAGGGGTTGGAGTATGGCTACACCTTC.

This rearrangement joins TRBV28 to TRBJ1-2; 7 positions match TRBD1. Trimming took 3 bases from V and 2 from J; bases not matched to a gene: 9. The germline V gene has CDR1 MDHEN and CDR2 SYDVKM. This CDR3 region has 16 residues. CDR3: CASSFDLATGNYGYTF. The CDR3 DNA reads TGTGCCAGCAGTTTCGATCTTGCGACAGGGAACTATGGCTACACCTTC.

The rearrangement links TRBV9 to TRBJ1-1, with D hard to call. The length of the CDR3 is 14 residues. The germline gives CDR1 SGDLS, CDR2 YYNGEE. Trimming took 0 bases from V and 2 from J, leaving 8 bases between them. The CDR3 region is CASSVVTANTEAFF. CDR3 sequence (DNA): TGTGCCAGCAGCGTAGTTACAGCAAACACTGAAGCTTTCTTT.

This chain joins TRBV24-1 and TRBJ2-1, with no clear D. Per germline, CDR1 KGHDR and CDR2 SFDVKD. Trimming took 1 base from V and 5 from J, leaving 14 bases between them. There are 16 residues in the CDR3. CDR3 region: CATSDFGGEIHNEQFF. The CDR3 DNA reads TGTGCCACCAGTGATTTTGGCGGAGAGATACACAATGAGCAGTTCTTC.

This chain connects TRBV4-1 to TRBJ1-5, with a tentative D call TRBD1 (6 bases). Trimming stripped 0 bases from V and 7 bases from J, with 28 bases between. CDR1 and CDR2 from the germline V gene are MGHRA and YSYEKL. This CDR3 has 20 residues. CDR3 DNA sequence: TGCGCCAGCAGCCAAGAATCCTTTGGTCGGGACACTTCGGTATGGCAGCCCCAGCATTTT. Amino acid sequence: CASSQESFGRDTSVWQPQHF.

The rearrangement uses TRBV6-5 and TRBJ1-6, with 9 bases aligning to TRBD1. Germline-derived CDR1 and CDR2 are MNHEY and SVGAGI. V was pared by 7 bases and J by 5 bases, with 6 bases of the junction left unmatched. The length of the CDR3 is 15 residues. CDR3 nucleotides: TGTGCCAGCAAAGGAGGGGACAGGGATAATTCACCCCTCCACTTT. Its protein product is CASKGGDRDNSPLHF.

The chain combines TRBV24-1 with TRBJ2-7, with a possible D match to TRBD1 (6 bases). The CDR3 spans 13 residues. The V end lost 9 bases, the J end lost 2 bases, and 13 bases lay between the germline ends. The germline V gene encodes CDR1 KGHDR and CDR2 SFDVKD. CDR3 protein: CATSGHATYEQYF. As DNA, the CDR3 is TGTGCCACCTCGGGACACGCCACCTACGAGCAGTACTTC.

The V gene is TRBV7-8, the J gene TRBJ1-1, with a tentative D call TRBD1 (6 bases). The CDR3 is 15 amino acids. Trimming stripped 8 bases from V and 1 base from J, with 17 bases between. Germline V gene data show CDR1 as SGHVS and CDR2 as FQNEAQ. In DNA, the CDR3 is TGTGCCAGCTCTGTCCAGGGGTTTTGGAACACTGAAGCTTTCTTT. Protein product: CASSVQGFWNTEAFF.

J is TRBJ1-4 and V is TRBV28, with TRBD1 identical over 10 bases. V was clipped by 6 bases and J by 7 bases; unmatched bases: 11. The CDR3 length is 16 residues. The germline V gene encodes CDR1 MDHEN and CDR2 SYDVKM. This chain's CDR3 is CASRSGQGMGGEKLFF. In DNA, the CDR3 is TGTGCCAGCAGATCGGGACAGGGGATGGGCGGTGAAAAACTGTTTTTT.

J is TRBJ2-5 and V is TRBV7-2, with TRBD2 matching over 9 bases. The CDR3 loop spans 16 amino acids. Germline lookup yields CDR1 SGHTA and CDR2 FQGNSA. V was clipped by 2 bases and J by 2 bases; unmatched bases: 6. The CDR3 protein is CASSLPDLAGQETQYF. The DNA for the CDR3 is TGTGCCAGCAGCTTACCCGATCTAGCGGGGCAAGAGACCCAGTACTTC.

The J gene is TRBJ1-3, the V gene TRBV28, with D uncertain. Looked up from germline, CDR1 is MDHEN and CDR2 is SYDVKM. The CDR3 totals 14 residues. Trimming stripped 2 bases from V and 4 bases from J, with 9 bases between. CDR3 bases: TGTGCCAGCAGTTTAGGGAGCCCCGGAAACACCATATATTTT. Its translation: CASSLGSPGNTIYF.

For the CDR3, the DNA is TGTGCCAGCCGTACTCAGGGGACAACTAATGAAAAACTGTTTTTT. This encodes CASRTQGTTNEKLFF. The rearrangement uses TRBV28 and TRBJ1-4, with D possibly being TRBD1 (6 bases). Trimming removed 8 bases from V and 0 bases from J, with 13 bases in between. Germline CDR1 is MDHEN and CDR2 is SYDVKM. CDR3 length: 15 amino acids.

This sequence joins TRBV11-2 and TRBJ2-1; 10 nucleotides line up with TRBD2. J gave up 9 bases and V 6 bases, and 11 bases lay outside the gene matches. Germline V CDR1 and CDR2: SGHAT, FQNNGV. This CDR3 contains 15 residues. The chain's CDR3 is CASSRGLAGDGEQFF. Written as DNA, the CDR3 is TGTGCCAGCAGTAGGGGGCTAGCGGGAGATGGTGAGCAGTTCTTC.

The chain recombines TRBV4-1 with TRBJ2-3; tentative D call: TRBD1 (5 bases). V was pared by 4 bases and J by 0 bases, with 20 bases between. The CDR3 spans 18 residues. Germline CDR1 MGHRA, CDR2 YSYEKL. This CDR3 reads CASSPIGQGASSTDTQYF. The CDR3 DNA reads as TGCGCCAGCAGCCCGATCGGGCAGGGTGCTTCCAGCACAGATACGCAGTATTTT.

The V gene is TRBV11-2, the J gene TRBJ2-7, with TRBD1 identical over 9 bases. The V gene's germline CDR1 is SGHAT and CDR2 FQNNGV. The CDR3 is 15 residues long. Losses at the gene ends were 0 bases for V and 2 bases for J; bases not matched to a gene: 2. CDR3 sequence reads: CASSLDRDRAYEQYF. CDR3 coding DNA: TGTGCCAGCAGCTTAGATAGGGACAGGGCCTACGAGCAGTACTTC.

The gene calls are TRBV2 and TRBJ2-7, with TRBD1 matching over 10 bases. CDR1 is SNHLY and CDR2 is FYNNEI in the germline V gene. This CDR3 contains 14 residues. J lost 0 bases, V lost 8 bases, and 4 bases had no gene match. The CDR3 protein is CASGRQGASYEQYF. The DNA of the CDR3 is TGTGCCAGCGGCAGACAGGGGGCCTCCTACGAGCAGTACTTC.

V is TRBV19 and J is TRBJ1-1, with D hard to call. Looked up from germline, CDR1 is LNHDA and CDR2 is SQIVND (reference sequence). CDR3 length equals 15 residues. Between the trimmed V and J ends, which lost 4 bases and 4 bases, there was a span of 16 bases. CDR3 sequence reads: CASSTDGGLGTEAFF. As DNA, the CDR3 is TGTGCCAGTAGTACAGACGGAGGGTTAGGCACTGAAGCTTTCTTT.

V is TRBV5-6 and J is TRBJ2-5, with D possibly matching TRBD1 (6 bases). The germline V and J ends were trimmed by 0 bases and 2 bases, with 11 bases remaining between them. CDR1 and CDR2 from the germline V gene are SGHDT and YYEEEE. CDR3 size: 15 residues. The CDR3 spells CASSLDRTVQETQYF. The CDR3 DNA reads TGTGCCAGCAGCTTGGACAGGACAGTACAAGAGACCCAGTACTTC. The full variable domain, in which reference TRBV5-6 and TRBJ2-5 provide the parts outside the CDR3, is DAGVTQSPTHLIKTRGQQVTLRCSPKSGHDTVSWYQQALGQGPQFIFQYYEEEERQRGNFPDRFSGHQFPNYSSELNVNALLLGDSALYLCASSLDRTVQETQYFGPGTRLLVL.

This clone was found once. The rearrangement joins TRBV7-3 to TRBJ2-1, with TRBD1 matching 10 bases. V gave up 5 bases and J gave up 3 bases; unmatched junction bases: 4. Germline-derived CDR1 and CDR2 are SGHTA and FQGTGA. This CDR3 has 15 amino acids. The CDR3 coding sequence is TGTGCCAGCAGCAACGGACAGGGGGGCTACAATGAGCAGTTCTTC. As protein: CASSNGQGGYNEQFF.